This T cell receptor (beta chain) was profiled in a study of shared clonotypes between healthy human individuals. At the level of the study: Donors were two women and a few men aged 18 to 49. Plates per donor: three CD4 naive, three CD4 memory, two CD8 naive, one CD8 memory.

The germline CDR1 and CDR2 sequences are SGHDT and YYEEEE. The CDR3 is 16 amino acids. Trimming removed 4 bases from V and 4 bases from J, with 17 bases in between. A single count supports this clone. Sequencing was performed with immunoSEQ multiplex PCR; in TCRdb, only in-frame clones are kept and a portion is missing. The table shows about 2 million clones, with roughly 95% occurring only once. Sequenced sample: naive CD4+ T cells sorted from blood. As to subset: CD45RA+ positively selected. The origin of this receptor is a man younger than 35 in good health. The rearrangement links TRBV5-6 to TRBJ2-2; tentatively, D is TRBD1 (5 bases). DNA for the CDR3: TGTGCCAGCAGCCTTGATATTTTGACAGCCACCGGGGAGCTGTTTTTT. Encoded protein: CASSLDILTATGELFF.